This TCR beta chain is drawn from a study of read filtering for tumor transcriptome and immune sequencing. Study-level information: The cohort had 17 men and 14 to 15 women aged about 45 to 80, mean roughly 65 years.

The library was built from about 400 ng RNA with molecular barcoded adaptors for alpha/delta and beta/gamma chains. TCRdb used MiXCR to reprocess the reads, holding one entry per CDR3 protein. The sample contains more than 100,000 distinct CDR3 sequences, around 14% of which appear only once. J was trimmed by 3 bases and V by 6 bases; bases with no gene match: 10. This CDR3 spans 15 amino acids. CDR1 is DFQATT and CDR2 is SNEGSKA in the germline V gene (reference sequence). This clonotype was seen ten or more times. The sequence came from a donor at least 40 years old with multiple myeloma. The sequenced sample consisted of a population of CD138-negative cells sorted from bone marrow. This chain joins TRBV20-1 and TRBJ1-5; 8 bases match TRBD1. CDR3 region: CSAEQDRAPNQPQHF. The CDR3 nucleotides are TGCAGTGCCGAACAGGACAGGGCCCCCAATCAGCCCCAGCATTTT.